A selection of T cell receptor beta chains follows, all from one sample in a study of OX40 agonist ivuxolimab in advanced cancers. Assay: immunoSEQ multiplex PCR; the TCRdb copy retains only in-frame clones and omits some. The data hold around 97,000 clones, with roughly 80% observed a single time. The source material was CD4+ or CD8+ T cells sorted from blood, sampled in a trial of the OX40 agonist ivuxolimab. Every receptor here comes from an adult with an advanced solid tumor such as melanoma, head and neck, liver or kidney cancer. Both conserved end residues are part of each CDR3. Fields, in order: CDR3 length, D gene, clone size, J gene, V gene, CDR3 protein, CDR3 DNA. A D gene is named only where the DNA matches it firmly. The size of a clone is reported for some rows only, either as once, few or many, or as a class for expanded clones.

>15|-|-|TRBJ2-6|TRBV5-1
CASTVTGVGANVLTF
TGCGCCAGCACCGTGACAGGCGTTGGGGCCAACGTCCTGACTTTC
>15|-|once|TRBJ2-7|TRBV6-1
CASSENWEPFYEQYF
TGTGCCAGCAGTGAAAATTGGGAGCCGTTCTACGAGCAGTACTTC
>14|-|-|TRBJ2-3|TRBV9
CASSGQASTDTQYF
TGTGCCAGCAGCGGACAGGCTAGCACAGATACGCAGTATTTT
>17|-|-|TRBJ1-2|TRBV5-1
CASSLKVSGVGNYGYTF
TGCGCCAGCAGCTTGAAAGTTTCGGGGGTAGGAAACTATGGCTACACCTTC
>15|TRBD1|-|TRBJ2-7|TRBV7-8
CASSSPGQGSRKQYF
TGTGCCAGCAGCTCTCCGGGACAGGGGTCTCGGAAGCAGTACTTC
>15|-|-|TRBJ2-7|TRBV7-9
CASSPVGAHSYEQYF
TGTGCCAGCAGCCCAGTCGGGGCCCACTCCTACGAGCAGTACTTC
>17|TRBD2|-|TRBJ2-7|TRBV4-2
CASSIRSGGAGSYEQYF
TGTGCCAGCAGCATTCGTAGCGGGGGGGCCGGCTCCTACGAGCAGTACTTC
>15|-|-|TRBJ1-3|TRBV6-1
CASSDGASSGNTIYF
TGTGCCAGCAGTGACGGGGCCTCCTCTGGAAACACCATATATTTT
>15|TRBD1|-|TRBJ2-7|TRBV5-1
CASRVRQGPPYEQYF
TGCGCCAGCAGGGTGAGACAGGGGCCTCCTTACGAGCAGTACTTC
>12|-|once|TRBJ2-5|TRBV7-9
CASSLGRETQYF
TGTGCCAGCAGCTTAGGCCGGGAGACCCAGTACTTC
>16|TRBD1|-|TRBJ1-3|TRBV5-4
CASSPAGQYSGNTIYF
TGTGCCAGCAGCCCTGCGGGACAGTACTCTGGAAACACCATATATTTT
>15|-|-|TRBJ2-3|TRBV9
CASSVEPQRTDTQYF
TGTGCCAGCAGCGTAGAGCCACAGAGGACAGATACGCAGTATTTT
>15|-|-|TRBJ2-3|TRBV5-1
CASSLDARKADTQYF
TGCGCCAGCAGCTTGGACGCTCGGAAGGCTGATACGCAGTATTTT
>15|TRBD2|-|TRBJ2-3|TRBV11-2
CASSLEAGPTDTQYF
TGTGCCAGCAGCTTAGAAGCGGGGCCAACAGATACGCAGTATTTT
>14|-|few|TRBJ2-2|TRBV5-1
CASSTLDNTGELFF
TGCGCCAGCAGCACGCTGGACAACACCGGGGAGCTGTTTTTT
>14|-|few|TRBJ2-7|TRBV9
CASSPGGFTYEQYF
TGTGCCAGCAGCCCCGGAGGCTTTACCTACGAGCAGTACTTC
>14|-|few|TRBJ1-5|TRBV19
CASSIGTVLEPQHF
TGTGCCAGTAGTATTGGTACAGTGCTGGAGCCCCAGCATTTT
>15|-|-|TRBJ2-7|TRBV18
CASSPPTNLLYEQYF
TGTGCCAGCTCACCCCCCACGAACTTACTCTACGAGCAGTACTTC
>14|-|-|TRBJ2-2|TRBV5-1
CASKALPNTGELFF
TGCGCCAGCAAAGCACTACCGAACACCGGGGAGCTGTTTTTT
>15|-|-|TRBJ2-5|TRBV7-6
CASSLQRQNQETQYF
TGTGCCAGCAGCTTGCAACGACAGAACCAAGAGACCCAGTACTTC
>13|-|-|TRBJ1-5|TRBV19
CASSATVNQPQHF
TGTGCCAGTAGTGCCACAGTCAATCAGCCCCAGCATTTT
>14|-|-|TRBJ1-3|TRBV6-1
CASSLQGSGNTIYF
TGTGCCAGCAGTCTACAGGGATCCGGAAACACCATATATTTT
>12|-|-|TRBJ2-7|TRBV7-9
CASSQGRDEQYF
TGTGCCAGCAGCCAGGGACGTGACGAGCAGTACTTC
>17|-|once|TRBJ1-3|TRBV7-2
CASSLGPGTLGGNTIYF
TGTGCCAGCAGCTTAGGACCCGGGACCCTTGGGGGAAACACCATATATTTT
>13|-|-|TRBJ2-1|TRBV6-6
CASHQIWGDEQFF
TGTGCCAGCCACCAAATTTGGGGGGATGAGCAGTTCTTC
>13|-|-|TRBJ2-3|TRBV19
CASSNRATDTQYF
TGTGCCAGTAGTAATCGGGCCACAGATACGCAGTATTTT
>15|-|-|TRBJ2-7|TRBV10-3
CAIRGGPDHTYEQYF
TGTGCCATCAGGGGCGGTCCAGACCATACCTACGAGCAGTACTTC
>12|-|once|TRBJ2-3|TRBV6-1
CASGEWGDTQYF
TGTGCCAGCGGGGAGTGGGGGGATACGCAGTATTTT
>15|TRBD2|-|TRBJ2-3|TRBV14
CASSLLAGNTDTQYF
TGTGCCAGCAGCCTACTAGCGGGTAACACAGATACGCAGTATTTT
>14|-|-|TRBJ2-3|TRBV19
CASSKIDFTDTQYF
TGTGCCAGTAGTAAAATAGACTTCACAGATACGCAGTATTTT
>13|-|-|TRBJ1-1|TRBV6-5
CASSYSSVTEAFF
TGTGCCAGCAGTTACTCCAGTGTCACTGAAGCTTTCTTT
>15|-|-|TRBJ2-2|TRBV21-1
CASSKAPSDTGELFF
TGTGCCAGCAGCAAAGCGCCAAGTGACACCGGGGAGCTGTTTTTT
>14|TRBD1|-|TRBJ2-2|TRBV27
CASTWDRTFGELFF
TGTGCCAGCACCTGGGACAGGACCTTTGGGGAGCTGTTTTTT
>14|-|-|TRBJ2-1|TRBV6-1
CASSEVLASNEQFF
TGTGCCAGCAGTGAAGTACTAGCCAGCAATGAGCAGTTCTTC
>16|-|-|TRBJ2-1|TRBV11-3
CASSQRKGGNENEQFF
TGTGCCAGCAGCCAGAGAAAGGGGGGTAACGAGAATGAGCAGTTCTTC
>14|-|-|TRBJ1-6|TRBV5-1
CASSSTANNSPLHF
TGCGCCAGCAGCTCGACAGCGAATAATTCACCCCTCCACTTT
>15|TRBD1|-|TRBJ2-5|TRBV10-3
CAISEEDRGKETQYF
TGTGCCATCAGTGAGGAGGACAGGGGGAAAGAGACCCAGTACTTC
>16|TRBD1|-|TRBJ1-5|TRBV19
CASSIDTGVGNQPQHF
TGTGCCAGTAGTATAGACACAGGGGTCGGCAATCAGCCCCAGCATTTT
>16|-|-|TRBJ2-3|TRBV4-3
CASSQVGGAYTDTQYF
TGCGCCAGCAGCCAAGTGGGGGGGGCCTATACAGATACGCAGTATTTT
>14|-|-|TRBJ1-1|TRBV19
CASSLRAVGTEAFF
TGTGCCAGTAGTCTCAGGGCGGTCGGCACTGAAGCTTTCTTT
>15|TRBD1|once|TRBJ1-3|TRBV18
CASSPGTGDGNTIYF
TGTGCCAGCTCACCAGGGACAGGGGACGGAAACACCATATATTTT
>12|-|-|TRBJ1-1|TRBV10-3
CAIMSVNTEAFF
TGTGCCATCATGTCGGTGAACACTGAAGCTTTCTTT
>15|TRBD1|many|TRBJ2-1|TRBV2
CASRLQGAGFNEQFF
TGTGCCAGCAGATTACAGGGGGCGGGGTTCAATGAGCAGTTCTTC
>11|-|-|TRBJ2-3|TRBV20-1
CSASGTDTQYF
TGCAGTGCTAGCGGCACAGATACGCAGTATTTT
>22|TRBD1|-|TRBJ2-7|TRBV23-1
CASSHPGQGYIQGVRRTYEQYF
TGCGCCAGCAGTCACCCGGGACAGGGTTACATTCAGGGGGTCCGGAGGACCTACGAGCAGTACTTC
>15|TRBD2|-|TRBJ2-1|TRBV6-5
CASSTRLAGSSEQFF
TGTGCCAGCAGTACTAGACTAGCGGGGTCCAGCGAGCAGTTCTTC
>14|-|-|TRBJ2-2|TRBV7-6
CASSPSSGPGELFF
TGTGCCAGCAGCCCCAGTTCGGGACCCGGGGAGCTGTTTTTT
>15|-|-|TRBJ1-6|TRBV2
CASSEARGSGSPLHF
TGTGCCAGCAGTGAAGCGAGAGGGAGCGGTTCACCCCTCCACTTT
>17|TRBD1|-|TRBJ2-7|TRBV7-9
CASSHDRQGTGINEQYF
TGTGCCAGCAGCCACGACCGACAGGGGACGGGGATCAACGAGCAGTACTTC
>16|-|-|TRBJ2-1|TRBV11-1
CASSPERRSSYNEQFF
TGTGCCAGCAGCCCAGAACGGCGAAGCTCCTACAATGAGCAGTTCTTC
>14|TRBD1|-|TRBJ1-1|TRBV19
CASSIGAQGTEAFF
TGTGCCAGTAGTATAGGGGCACAGGGGACTGAAGCTTTCTTT
>15|TRBD2|once|TRBJ2-7|TRBV27
CASSSPLAALTEQYF
TGTGCCAGCAGTTCGCCCCTAGCGGCCCTTACGGAGCAGTACTTC
>13|-|-|TRBJ2-2|TRBV7-9
CASSYRPAGELFF
TGTGCCAGCAGCTATAGGCCAGCCGGGGAGCTGTTTTTT